This TCR beta chain was captured by sequencing in a study of shared clonotypes between healthy human individuals. CDR1 and CDR2 from the germline V gene are MNHNS and SASEGT. Deletions cut 0 bases from V and 0 bases from J, with 30 bases between. The CDR3 contains 23 residues. This table comes from immunoSEQ multiplex PCR, and its TCRdb copy is limited to in-frame clones, with some not included. In the table there are some 510,000 clones, approximately 85% of which are singletons. About 100 million PBMCs per unsorted sample were used for genomic DNA. Specimen: PBMCs. This clonotype was sampled from a woman in her forties in good health. Some clones in this sample may be carry-over from other donors' samples. The chain has TRBV6-1 and TRBJ1-5, with D tentatively TRBD1 (5 bases). The CDR3 spells CASSEAAAETWGLLGYSNQPQHF. Written as DNA, the CDR3 is TGTGCCAGCAGTGAAGCGGCAGCTGAAACGTGGGGGTTGTTGGGTTATAGCAATCAGCCCCAGCATTTT.